Described below is a single TCR beta chain sequence and its context. These data come from a study of patients and donors after allogeneic stem cell transplantation. From germline, CDR1 is SGHRS and CDR2 YFSETQ. V was trimmed by 0 bases and J by 0 bases, leaving 10 bases between them. The CDR3 covers 16 residues. TCRdb called the RT-PCR reads again in MiXCR, with one record for every CDR3 protein. The sample holds about 960,000 distinct CDR3 sequences, around 17% seen once. The clonotype originates from a human donor who was either an allogeneic HSCT recipient or a stem cell or donor lymphocyte infusion donor (not recorded which). It is not recorded whose cells these are; they may come from a transplant donor. What was sequenced was blood, either unsorted or a sorted T cell fraction (not recorded which). The genes are TRBV5-1 and TRBJ2-1; D might be TRBD2 (5 bases). Here the CDR3 reads CASSLGLQSSYNEQFF. The CDR3 DNA reads as TGCGCCAGCAGCTTGGGACTACAGAGCTCCTACAATGAGCAGTTCTTC.